This T cell receptor beta chain was obtained from a study of shared clonotypes between healthy human individuals. Study summary: A couple of women and three men aged 18 to 49 made up the donors. General study findings and limits: The diversity represented, both genetic and in exposure history, was limited by few donors. Lower generation probabilities were found for non-shared clonotypes than for those shared by all four donors.

The CDR3 contains 12 residues. V lost 8 bases and J lost 0, with 5 bases in between. The germline V gene encodes CDR1 LNHNV and CDR2 YYDKDF (reference sequence). Sequencing was performed with immunoSEQ multiplex PCR; in TCRdb, only in-frame clones are kept and a portion is missing. The table includes around 1.9 million clones, over 85% detected once. This clone occurred once. Its specificity is not known. Other DNA sequences within the sample encode an identical CDR3. Naive CD8 cells lacked CD45RO, underwent positive selection for CCR7 and left out terminally differentiated effector memory CD45RA+ cells.

What was sequenced was naive CD8+ T cells from PBMCs. The rearrangement links TRBV15 to TRBJ1-5, with unresolved D. The receptor was derived from a man in his late teens or twenties in good health. Some clones in this sample may be carry-over from other donors' samples. The CDR3 DNA reads as TGTGCCACCTCTAATAGCAATCAGCCCCAGCATTTT. As protein: CATSNSNQPQHF.